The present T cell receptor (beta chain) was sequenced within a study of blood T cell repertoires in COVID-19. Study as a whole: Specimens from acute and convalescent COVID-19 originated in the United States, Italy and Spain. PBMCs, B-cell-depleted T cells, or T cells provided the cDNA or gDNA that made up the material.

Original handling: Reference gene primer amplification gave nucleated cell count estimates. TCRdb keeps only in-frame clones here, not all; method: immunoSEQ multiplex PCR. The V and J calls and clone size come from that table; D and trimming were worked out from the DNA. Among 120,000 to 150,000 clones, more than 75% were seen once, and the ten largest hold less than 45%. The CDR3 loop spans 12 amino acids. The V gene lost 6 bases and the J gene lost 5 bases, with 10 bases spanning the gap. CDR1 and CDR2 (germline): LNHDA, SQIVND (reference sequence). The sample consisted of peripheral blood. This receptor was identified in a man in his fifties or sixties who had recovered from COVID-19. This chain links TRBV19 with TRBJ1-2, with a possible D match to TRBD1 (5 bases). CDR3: CASRETEYGYTF. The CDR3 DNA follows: TGTGCCAGTAGAGAGACAGAATATGGCTACACCTTC.